Listed below are T cell receptor beta chains from one sample, sequenced in a study of T cells in Graves' hyperthyroidism and ophthalmopathy. TCRdb re-called the multiplex PCR reads through MiXCR, storing one row per CDR3 protein. This table has around 690,000 distinct CDR3 sequences, roughly 17% appearing once. The sequencing input was blood. The receptors here all came from a man between 45 and 60 years old with Graves' hyperthyroidism. CDR3s include the opening cysteine and the closing phenylalanine or tryptophan. D genes are given only for firm matches. Some rows have no size entry. The others give once, few or many, or a class for an expanded clone.

clone_size j_call v_call d_call cdr3_nt cdr3_aa
few TRBJ1-2 TRBV7-9 NA TGTGCCAGCAGCTTAGGAGGGGTTGGAGCTAACTATGGCTACACCTTC CASSLGGVGANYGYTF
few TRBJ2-3 TRBV5-5 TRBD2 TGTGCCAGCAGCTTGATAGCGGGAGTGTCAGATACGCAGTATTTT CASSLIAGVSDTQYF
NA TRBJ1-5 TRBV3-1 NA TGTGCCAGCAGCCAAGGGGAGGGACCCCAGCATTTT CASSQGEGPQHF
few TRBJ2-4 TRBV6-2/TRBV6-3 TRBD2 TGTGCCAGCAGTTTAACGGGAGGCGTAGCCAAAAACATTCAGTACTTC CASSLTGGVAKNIQYF
few TRBJ1-6 TRBV29-1 TRBD1 TGCAGCGTCCGACAGGGTAATTCACCCCTCCACTTT CSVRQGNSPLHF
NA TRBJ1-6 TRBV2 NA TGTGCCAGCAGTGACCTGTGGAGCTCCTATAATTCACCCCTCCACTTT CASSDLWSSYNSPLHF
many TRBJ1-2 TRBV7-9 TRBD1 TGTGCCAGCAGCTTGACAGGGGGCGGCTACACCTTC CASSLTGGGYTF
NA TRBJ2-5 TRBV6-1 NA TGTGCCAGCAGTCCCTGGACAGTACTGTACCAAGAGACCCAGTACTTC CASSPWTVLYQETQYF
NA TRBJ2-5 TRBV7-9 TRBD1 TGTGCCATCCCCACGACAGGGGGAGAGACCCAGTACTTC CAIPTTGGETQYF
few TRBJ2-1 TRBV11-2 NA TGTGCCAGCAGCTCCACTCCCCAGGGCAATGAGCAGTTCTTC CASSSTPQGNEQFF
few TRBJ1-5 TRBV18 NA TGTGCCAGCTCCACGGCGGGGGGCAAGCCCCAGCATTTT CASSTAGGKPQHF
many TRBJ2-1 TRBV5-1 NA TGCGCCAGCAGTTACCGGGAGAGCCGTACCGATGAGCAGTTCTTC CASSYRESRTDEQFF
many TRBJ2-3 TRBV20-1 NA TGCAGTGCTAGACTTACAACAGATACGCAGTATTTT CSARLTTDTQYF
NA TRBJ1-4 TRBV12-3/TRBV12-4 NA TGTGCCAGCAGAAGGAATTTTGACAGTGAAAAACTGTTTTTT CASRRNFDSEKLFF
NA TRBJ2-1 TRBV6-2/TRBV6-3 TRBD1 TGTGCCAGCAGCTACGATCCACGGGACAGGGTGGGGGATGAGCAGTTCTTC CASSYDPRDRVGDEQFF
NA TRBJ2-7 TRBV30 NA TGTGCCTGGAGACGAGCGGGCGGGGATACCTACGAGCAGTACTTC CAWRRAGGDTYEQYF
NA TRBJ2-3 TRBV7-2 TRBD2 TGTGCCAGCAGCCCACCGGGACTAGCGGGAGGGAGTACGCAGTATTTT CASSPPGLAGGSTQYF
NA TRBJ1-3 TRBV27 NA TGTACCAGCAGTCTTACAGGGCTAAGCTCTGGAAACACCATATATTTT CTSSLTGLSSGNTIYF
NA TRBJ1-1 TRBV6-1 TRBD1 TGTGCCAGCAGTACCCGGGACAGGGGAGCTGAAGCTTTCTTT CASSTRDRGAEAFF
NA TRBJ2-7 TRBV6-2/TRBV6-3 NA TGTGCCAGCAGACCAGCCAGGGGAGGGCAATCCTACGAGCAGTACTTC CASRPARGGQSYEQYF
few TRBJ1-1 TRBV19 NA TGTGCCAGTAGGGAGACGGACTTGAACACTGAAGCTTTCTTT CASRETDLNTEAFF
many TRBJ2-7 TRBV24-1 TRBD1 TGTGCCACCAGTGACGGGGACAGAGCCTACGAGCAGTACTTC CATSDGDRAYEQYF
few TRBJ2-7 TRBV6-2/TRBV6-3 TRBD2 TGTGCCAGCAGTTACGGTCGGACTAGCGGGAGGACCGAGCAGTACTTC CASSYGRTSGRTEQYF
NA TRBJ2-5 TRBV9 NA TGTGCCAGCAGCCCCAGAGGGGGAAACAGGTACCAAGAGACCCAGTACTTC CASSPRGGNRYQETQYF
few TRBJ2-2 TRBV30 TRBD1 TGTGCCTTAGACAGGGGGCAAGGCGGGGAGCTGTTTTTT CALDRGQGGELFF
many TRBJ2-5 TRBV6-1 TRBD1 TGTGCCAGCAGTTATACAGGGGGACCTCAAGAGACCCAGTACTTC CASSYTGGPQETQYF
NA TRBJ2-2 TRBV9 TRBD1 TGTGCCAGCAGCGACGGCGGGGACAGGGCATCCGGGGAGCTGTTTTTT CASSDGGDRASGELFF
NA TRBJ2-7 TRBV30 NA TGTGCCTGGGAGGCCCCGGGACGCCGAGCCTACGAGCAGTACTTC CAWEAPGRRAYEQYF
many TRBJ2-7 TRBV28 NA TGTGCCAGCAACCGTCGGTGGAGGGCCGATTCCTACGAGCAGTACTTC CASNRRWRADSYEQYF
few TRBJ2-7 TRBV29-1 TRBD1 TGCAGCGTTGAAAAAGGGGCAGGGGGCAGCGAGCAGTACTTC CSVEKGAGGSEQYF
NA TRBJ2-1 TRBV15 TRBD2 TGTGCCACCAGCAGAGATCCGGAGCTAGCGGGAGGGCCCCGCAATGAGCAGTTCTTC CATSRDPELAGGPRNEQFF
many TRBJ2-5 TRBV12-3/TRBV12-4 NA TGTGCCAGCAGTTTTTTCGTATCTAAGGGAGAGACCCAGTACTTC CASSFFVSKGETQYF
few TRBJ2-1 TRBV19 NA TGTGCCAGTAGTCCCCGAACCAGGGAGGATGAGCAGTTCTTC CASSPRTREDEQFF
many TRBJ2-7 TRBV28 TRBD1 TGTGCCAGCAGTCCAAGGGACAGGGAGGTCGAGCAGTACTTC CASSPRDREVEQYF
NA TRBJ2-7 TRBV6-5 TRBD1 TGTGCCAGCAGTTACTCGAACAGGGGGCTCTCCGAGCAGTACTTC CASSYSNRGLSEQYF
NA TRBJ2-7 TRBV20-1 NA TGCAGTGCTACAAGCGGGTTTCCCTACGAGCAGTACTTC CSATSGFPYEQYF
NA TRBJ1-1 TRBV28 NA TGTGCCAGCAGGATTTATAGACTGGGGAGCGCTGAAGCTTTCTTT CASRIYRLGSAEAFF
NA TRBJ2-2 TRBV4-2 NA TGTGCCAGCAGCCCACGATTAAGGGGGGTGAGGAACACCGGGGAGCTGTTTTTT CASSPRLRGVRNTGELFF
NA TRBJ2-7 TRBV6-2/TRBV6-3 NA TGTGCCAGCAGTTACTATCAACCCCCAGGGGACTCCTACGAGCAGTACTTC CASSYYQPPGDSYEQYF
NA TRBJ2-5 TRBV20-1 TRBD1 TGCAGTGCTCAGACAGGGAGAGAAGTTCAAGAGGCCCAGTACTTC CSAQTGREVQEAQYF
many TRBJ2-5 TRBV12-3/TRBV12-4 NA TGTGCCAGCAGTTTAGCGGTCGGTTCCGGCCAAGAGACCCAGTACTTC CASSLAVGSGQETQYF
many TRBJ1-5 TRBV11-2 NA TGTGCCAGCAGCCCCACCGCCTCATGGCCTAGTCAGCCCCAGCATTTT CASSPTASWPSQPQHF
many TRBJ2-1 TRBV2 NA TGTGCCAGCAGCCTACCCGGAGCCTACAATGAGCAGTTCTTC CASSLPGAYNEQFF
NA TRBJ1-5 TRBV12-3/TRBV12-4 NA TGTGCCAGCACCTGGGCGGACACGGAGCCCCAGCATTTT CASTWADTEPQHF
many TRBJ1-1 TRBV2 NA TGTGCCAGCAGGGAAGACAGTGAAGCTTTCTTT CASREDSEAFF
many TRBJ1-2 TRBV27 NA TGTGCCAGCAGCTCTAATTCAGGGACTCCCTATGGCTACACCTTC CASSSNSGTPYGYTF
NA TRBJ2-1 TRBV20-1 TRBD2 TGCAGTGCTAGTTCCTTACTAGCGATGGTCAATGAGCAGTTCTTC CSASSLLAMVNEQFF
many TRBJ2-5 TRBV6-1 NA TGTGCCAGCAGTGGCGACAGCGCTTACCAAGAGACCCAGTACTTC CASSGDSAYQETQYF
few TRBJ2-1 TRBV13 NA TGTGCCAGCAGCTCCCAGGGGTATGTCCGGAATGAGCAGTTCTTC CASSSQGYVRNEQFF
many TRBJ1-1 TRBV6-1 NA TGTGCCAGCAGTATAGGGGGAGGCACTGAAGCTTTCTTT CASSIGGGTEAFF
NA TRBJ2-7 TRBV6-2/TRBV6-3 NA TGTGCCAGCAGTTACGGGTTGGGGAGCACCTACGAGCAGTACTTC CASSYGLGSTYEQYF